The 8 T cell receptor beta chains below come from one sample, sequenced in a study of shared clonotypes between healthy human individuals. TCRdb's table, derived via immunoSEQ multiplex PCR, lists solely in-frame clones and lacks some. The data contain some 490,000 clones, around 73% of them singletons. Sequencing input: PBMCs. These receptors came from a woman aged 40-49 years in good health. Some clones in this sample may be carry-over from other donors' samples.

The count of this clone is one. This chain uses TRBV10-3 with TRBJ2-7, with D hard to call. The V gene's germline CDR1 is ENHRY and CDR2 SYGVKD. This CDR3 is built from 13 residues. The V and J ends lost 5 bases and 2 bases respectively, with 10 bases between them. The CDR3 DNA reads TGTGCCATCAGTCCTCGGACGACCTACGAGCAGTACTTC. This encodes CAISPRTTYEQYF.

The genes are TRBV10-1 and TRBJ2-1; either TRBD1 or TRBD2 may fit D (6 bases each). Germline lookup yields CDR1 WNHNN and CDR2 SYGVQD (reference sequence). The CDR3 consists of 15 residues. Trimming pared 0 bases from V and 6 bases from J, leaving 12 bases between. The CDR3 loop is CASSESYPGANEQFF. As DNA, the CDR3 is TGCGCCAGCAGTGAGTCTTATCCGGGGGCCAATGAGCAGTTCTTC.

CDR3 residues: CASSLGDRGLPETQYF. The CDR3 coding sequence is TGTGCCAGCAGCTTAGGGGACAGGGGGCTCCCGGAGACCCAGTACTTC. The genes are TRBV11-3 and TRBJ2-5; 12 bases are a match to TRBD1. Trimming cost V 1 base and J 5 bases; bases outside gene matches: 5. CDR1 SGHNT and CDR2 YENEEA come from the germline V gene. The CDR3 has 16 residues.

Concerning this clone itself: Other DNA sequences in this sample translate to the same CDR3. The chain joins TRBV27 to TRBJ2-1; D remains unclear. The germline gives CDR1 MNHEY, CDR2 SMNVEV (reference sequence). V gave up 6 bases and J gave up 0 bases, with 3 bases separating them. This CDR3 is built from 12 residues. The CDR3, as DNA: TGTGCCAGCAGGGGCTCCTACAATGAGCAGTTCTTC. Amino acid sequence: CASRGSYNEQFF.

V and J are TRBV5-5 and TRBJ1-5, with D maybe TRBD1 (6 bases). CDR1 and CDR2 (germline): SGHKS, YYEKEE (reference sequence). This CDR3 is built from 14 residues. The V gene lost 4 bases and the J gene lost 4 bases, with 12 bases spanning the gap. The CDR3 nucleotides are TGTGCCAGCAGCCGGGACATGGGAAATCAGCCCCAGCATTTT. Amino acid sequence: CASSRDMGNQPQHF. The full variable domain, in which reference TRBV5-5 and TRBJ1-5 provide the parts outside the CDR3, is DAGVTQSPTHLIKTRGQQVTLRCSPISGHKSVSWYQQVLGQGPQFIFQYYEKEERGRGNFPDRFSARQFPNYSSELNVNALLLGDSALYLCASSRDMGNQPQHFGDGTRLSIL.

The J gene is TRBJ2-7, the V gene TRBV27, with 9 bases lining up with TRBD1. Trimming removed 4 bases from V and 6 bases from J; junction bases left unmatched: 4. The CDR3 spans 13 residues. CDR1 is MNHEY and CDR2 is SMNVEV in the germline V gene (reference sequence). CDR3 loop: CASSSGQGAEQYF. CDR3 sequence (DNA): TGTGCCAGCAGTTCGGGACAGGGAGCCGAGCAGTACTTC.

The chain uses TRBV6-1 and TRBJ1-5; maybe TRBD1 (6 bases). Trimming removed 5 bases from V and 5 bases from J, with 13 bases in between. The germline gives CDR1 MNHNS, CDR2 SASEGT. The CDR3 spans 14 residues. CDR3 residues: CASSPQGTHQPQHF. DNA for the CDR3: TGTGCCAGCAGTCCCCAGGGGACACATCAGCCCCAGCATTTT.

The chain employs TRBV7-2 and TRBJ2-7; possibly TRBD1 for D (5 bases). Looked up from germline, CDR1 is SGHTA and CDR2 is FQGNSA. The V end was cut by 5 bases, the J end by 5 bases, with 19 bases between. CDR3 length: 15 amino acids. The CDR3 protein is CASSPQFSGFDEQYF. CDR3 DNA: TGTGCCAGCAGCCCACAGTTCTCAGGGTTCGACGAGCAGTACTTC.